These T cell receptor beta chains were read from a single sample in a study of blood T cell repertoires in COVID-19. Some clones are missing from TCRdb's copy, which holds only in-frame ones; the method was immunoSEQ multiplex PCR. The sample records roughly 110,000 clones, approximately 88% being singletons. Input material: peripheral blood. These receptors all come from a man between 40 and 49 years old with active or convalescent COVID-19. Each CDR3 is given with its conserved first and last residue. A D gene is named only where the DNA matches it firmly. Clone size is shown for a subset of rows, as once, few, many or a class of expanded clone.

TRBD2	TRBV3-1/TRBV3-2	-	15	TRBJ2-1	TGTGCCAGCCCAAGAAGGCGGGAGGGCCCTGATGAGCAGTTCTTC	CASPRRREGPDEQFF
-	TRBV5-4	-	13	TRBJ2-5	TGTGCCAGCACGAGGGGGGGAGTAGAGACCCAGTACTTC	CASTRGGVETQYF
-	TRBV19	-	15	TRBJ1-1	TGTGCCAGTACCCTCACAGGGAGGGTGAACACTGAAGCTTTCTTT	CASTLTGRVNTEAFF
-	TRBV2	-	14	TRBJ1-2	TGTGCCAGCAGTGGGGGGGGAGCTAACTATGGCTACACCTTC	CASSGGGANYGYTF
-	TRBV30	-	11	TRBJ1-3	TGTGCCTGGAGTGTACATCCCGCCATATATTTT	CAWSVHPAIYF
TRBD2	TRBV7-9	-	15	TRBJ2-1	TGTGCCAGCAGTTTCAAAATAGCGGGAGTGGATGAGCAGTTCTTC	CASSFKIAGVDEQFF
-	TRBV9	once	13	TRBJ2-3	TGTGCCAGCAGTTCTGACTTCACAGATACGCAGTATTTT	CASSSDFTDTQYF
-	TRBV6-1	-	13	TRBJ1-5	TGTGCCAGCAGTGAGGGGCAGGGGCAGCCCCAGCATTTT	CASSEGQGQPQHF
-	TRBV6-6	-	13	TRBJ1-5	TGTGCCGGTACATCGAAGGGAGACCAGCCCCAGCATTTT	CAGTSKGDQPQHF
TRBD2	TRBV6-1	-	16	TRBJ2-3	TGTGCCAGCAGTGCCCGGCTAGCGGGGGGCACAGATACGCAGTATTTT	CASSARLAGGTDTQYF
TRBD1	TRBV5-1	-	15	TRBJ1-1	TGCGCCAGCAAGGGGACAGGGGGTATGAACACTGAAGCTTTCTTT	CASKGTGGMNTEAFF
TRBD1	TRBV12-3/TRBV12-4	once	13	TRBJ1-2	TGTGCCAGCAGCCCGGACAGGGGTTATGGCTACACCTTC	CASSPDRGYGYTF
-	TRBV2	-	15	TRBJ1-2	TGTGCCAGCATTCCACTTGCAACAGGAAACTATGGCTACACCTTC	CASIPLATGNYGYTF
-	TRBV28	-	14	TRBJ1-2	TGTGCCAGCAGTCCCGCGGGGCCAAACTATGGCTACACCTTC	CASSPAGPNYGYTF
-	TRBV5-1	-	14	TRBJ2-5	TGCGCCAGCAGCTTGGCGGGGGGCACGGAGACCCAGTACTTC	CASSLAGGTETQYF
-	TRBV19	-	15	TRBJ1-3	TGTGCCAGTACCCTGGACACCTACTCTGGAAACACCATATATTTT	CASTLDTYSGNTIYF
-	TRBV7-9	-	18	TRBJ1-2	TGTGCCAGCAGCTTAGGTTCTCTAAGGGCAGGGTCGGTCTATGGCTACACCTTC	CASSLGSLRAGSVYGYTF
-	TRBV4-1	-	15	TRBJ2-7	TGCGCCAGCAGCCACCTTACCCAAAGAGGCTACGAGCAGTACTTC	CASSHLTQRGYEQYF
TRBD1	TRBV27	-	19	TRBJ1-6	TGTGCCAGCATTGGAAGGGACAGGGAAACCAGCTCCTATAATTCACCCCTCCACTTT	CASIGRDRETSSYNSPLHF
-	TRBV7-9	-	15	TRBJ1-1	TGTGCCAGCAGCTTACTTAGAATAATGAACACTGAAGCTTTCTTT	CASSLLRIMNTEAFF
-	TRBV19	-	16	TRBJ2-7	TGTGCCACCAGACCCGGTGGGCAGCCCGAAGGCTACGAGCAGTACTTC	CATRPGGQPEGYEQYF
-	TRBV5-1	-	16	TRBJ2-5	TGCGCCAGCACCCCCGGCGCCCGCGGTAGCCAAGAGACCCAGTACTTC	CASTPGARGSQETQYF
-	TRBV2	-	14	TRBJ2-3	TGTGCCAGCATAGGGCGGGAAAGCACAGATACGCAGTATTTT	CASIGRESTDTQYF
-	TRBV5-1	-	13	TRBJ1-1	TGCGCCAGCAGCTTTACAGTGAACACTGAAGCTTTCTTT	CASSFTVNTEAFF
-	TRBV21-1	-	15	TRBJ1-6	TGTGCCAGCGAAACAGGGGGCAATGGCAATTCACCCCTCCACTTT	CASETGGNGNSPLHF
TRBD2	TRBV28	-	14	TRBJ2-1	TGTGCCAGCAGTTTGGGTCCTAGCGGGGTTGAGCAGTTCTTC	CASSLGPSGVEQFF
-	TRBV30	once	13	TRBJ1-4	TGTGCCTGGAGTGTACGGTCCCATGAAAAACTGTTTTTT	CAWSVRSHEKLFF
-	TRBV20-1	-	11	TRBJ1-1	TGCAGTGCCAAACGACTAGTTGAAGCTTTCTTT	CSAKRLVEAFF